These 28 T cell receptor beta chains came from one sample sequenced in a study of OX40 agonist ivuxolimab in advanced cancers. Using immunoSEQ multiplex PCR, the repertoire was profiled, and TCRdb retains in-frame clones only, with some absent. The data hold tens of thousands of clones, with roughly 89% observed a single time. Material: CD4+ or CD8+ T cells sorted from blood, obtained in a trial of the OX40 agonist ivuxolimab. The receptors derive from an adult with an advanced solid tumor such as melanoma, head and neck, liver or kidney cancer.

This clone has just one count. The chain carries TRBV28 and TRBJ2-7, with 8 positions matching TRBD1. Germline lookup yields CDR1 MDHEN and CDR2 SYDVKM. CDR3 length: 14 residues. V was clipped by 5 bases and J by 5 bases; unmatched bases: 8. The CDR3 DNA follows: TGTGCCAGCAGTCAGTGGGGGGACAGGAACGAGCAGTACTTC. It specifies CASSQWGDRNEQYF. The entire variable domain, with the rest obtained from reference TRBV28 and TRBJ2-7, is as follows: DVKVTQSSRYLVKRTGEKVFLECVQDMDHENMFWYRQDPGLGLRLIYFSYDVKMKEKGDIPEGYSVSREKKERFSLILESASTNQTSMYLCASSQWGDRNEQYFGPGTRLTVT.

The genes are TRBV5-1 and TRBJ2-1, with 9 bases that match TRBD2. The junction had 13 bases not matched to a gene; V was cut back by 0 bases and J by 9 bases. The CDR3 is 17 residues long. Germline V CDR1 and CDR2: SGHRS, YFSETQ. CDR3 DNA sequence: TGCGCCAGCAGCTTGGCGGTCGGGAGTAGCGGGAGTACTGAGCAGTTCTTC. Its protein product is CASSLAVGSSGSTEQFF.

The chain joins TRBV7-6 to TRBJ2-3; no clear D. The CDR3 spans 14 residues. Trimming removed 2 bases from V and 5 bases from J, with 11 bases in between. Germline CDR1 SGHVS, CDR2 FNYEAQ. The CDR3 DNA reads TGTGCCAGCAGCTTATACGTTGGTCAAGATACGCAGTATTTT. This translates into CASSLYVGQDTQYF.

J is TRBJ1-2 and V is TRBV7-9, with TRBD1 matching over 8 bases. This CDR3 has 15 amino acids. Germline CDR1 reads SEHNR; CDR2 reads FQNEAQ (reference sequence). V lost 4 bases and J lost 8; bases outside the gene matches: 12. The CDR3 nucleotides are TGTGCCAGCAGCTCCGGGACAGGAGCTTCTCGGGGCTACACCTTC. Encoded protein: CASSSGTGASRGYTF.

The CDR3: CASSLGGFYNEQFF. The DNA of the CDR3 is TGTGCCAGCAGCTTGGGGGGCTTTTACAATGAGCAGTTCTTC. This chain joins TRBV5-4 and TRBJ2-1, with D possibly TRBD1 on 5 matching bases. The V end was cut by 0 bases, the J end by 4 bases, with 8 bases between. The CDR3 is made up of 14 amino acids. Germline CDR1 and CDR2: SGHNT and YYREEE (reference sequence).

V gene TRBV7-9 combines with J gene TRBJ2-1, with D unresolved. The CDR3 covers 16 residues. Germline assignment: CDR1 SEHNR and CDR2 FQNEAQ (reference sequence). Trimming pared 5 bases from V and 6 bases from J, leaving 20 bases between. The CDR3 nucleotides are TGTGCCAGCAGCCTCAGTTCCGGGCCTAAAGGCAATGAGCAGTTCTTC. The encoded protein is CASSLSSGPKGNEQFF.

This chain links TRBV30 with TRBJ1-1; 7 bases align to TRBD1. Germline V gene data show CDR1 as GTSNPN and CDR2 as SVGIG (reference sequence). The CDR3 runs to 14 residues. Trimming removed 4 bases from V and 1 base from J; junction bases left unmatched: 6. Here the CDR3 reads CAWTGRTGNTEAFF. The CDR3 DNA reads as TGTGCCTGGACTGGCAGGACAGGGAACACTGAAGCTTTCTTT.

The rearrangement uses TRBV19 and TRBJ1-2; D is uncertain. The germline V gene has CDR1 LNHDA and CDR2 SQIVND (reference sequence). The CDR3 is 14 amino acids. V was cut by 3 bases and J by 8 bases, with 16 bases left in between. DNA of the CDR3: TGTGCCAGTAGTATTGGGCAAGGGTATCGCGGCTACACCTTC. Its translation: CASSIGQGYRGYTF.

This chain links TRBV6-6 with TRBJ1-1; D remains ambiguous. Trimming left V 6 bases short and J 0 bases short, with 14 bases between. This CDR3 spans 15 amino acids. CDR1 is MNHNY, CDR2 SVGAGI, per germline (reference sequence). The CDR3 sequence: CASSDTSDLNTEAFF. In DNA, the CDR3 is TGTGCCAGCAGCGATACTAGTGACTTGAACACTGAAGCTTTCTTT.

The chain is built from TRBV7-8 and TRBJ2-3; D may be TRBD1 or TRBD2 (5 bases each). The CDR3 length is 14 residues. With 3 bases removed from V and 3 bases from J, the gap between germline ends came to 10 bases. Germline CDR1 is SGHVS and CDR2 is FQNEAQ. The DNA of the CDR3 is TGTGCCAGCAGCTTTGAGTGGGGGACAGATACGCAGTATTTT. This encodes CASSFEWGTDTQYF.

CDR3 protein: CASSYPVIADNEQFF. Here the CDR3 DNA reads TGTGCCAGCAGTTACCCGGTGATAGCGGACAATGAGCAGTTCTTC. V usage is TRBV6-6 and J usage is TRBJ2-1; weak D call: TRBD2 (6 bases). This CDR3 has 15 amino acids. V lost 2 bases to trimming and J lost 5 bases, with 13 bases between them. Germline V gene data show CDR1 as MNHNY and CDR2 as SVGAGI (reference sequence).

The chain uses TRBV11-3 and TRBJ2-7, with D possibly TRBD2 on 6 matching bases. The CDR3 has 13 amino acids. Germline lookup yields CDR1 SGHNT and CDR2 YENEEA. V lost 4 bases to trimming and J lost 6 bases, with 13 bases between them. In DNA form, the CDR3 reads TGTGCCAGCAGCTCCTACGGGGGAGCCGAGCAGTACTTC. This sequence encodes CASSSYGGAEQYF.

This rearrangement joins TRBV5-8 to TRBJ2-3; D may be TRBD1 (6 bases). Trimming removed 0 bases at V and 4 bases at J, with 12 bases between. CDR3 size: 15 residues. CDR1 and CDR2 from the germline V gene are SGHTS and YDEGEE. As DNA, the CDR3 is TGTGCCAGCAGCTTGGAGGGGGTTATACCAGATACGCAGTATTTT. Encoded protein: CASSLEGVIPDTQYF.

The V gene is TRBV7-9, the J gene TRBJ1-5, with 8 bases matching TRBD1. Germline V gives CDR1 SEHNR, CDR2 FQNEAQ (reference sequence). J gave up 5 bases and V 5 bases, and 8 bases lay outside the gene matches. CDR3 length equals 15 residues. The CDR3: CASSPGDRRDQPQHF. The CDR3 nucleotides are TGTGCCAGCAGCCCAGGGGACAGGAGGGATCAGCCCCAGCATTTT.

This chain uses TRBV5-6 with TRBJ2-5; tentatively, D is TRBD1 (6 bases). The CDR3 consists of 14 residues. From germline, CDR1 is SGHDT and CDR2 YYEEEE. Trimming stripped 3 bases from V and 5 bases from J, with 14 bases between. As DNA, the CDR3 is TGTGCCAGCAGCTCCTCCAGGGGATGGGAGACCCAGTACTTC. Protein product: CASSSSRGWETQYF.

This clone appeared once. The V call is TRBV19, the J call TRBJ2-5; TRBD1 or TRBD2 may be the D gene (5 bases each). V was shortened by 3 bases and J by 2 bases, with 13 bases between the two germline ends. The CDR3 covers 15 residues. Germline values: CDR1 LNHDA, CDR2 SQIVND (reference sequence). The CDR3 coding sequence is TGTGCCAGTAGTATGCAAGGGGACGGGCAAGAGACCCAGTACTTC. Encoded protein: CASSMQGDGQETQYF.

The V gene is TRBV4-2, the J gene TRBJ2-1; tentatively, D is TRBD1 or TRBD2 (5 bases each). Germline values: CDR1 LGHNA, CDR2 YNFKEQ. V was shortened by 0 bases and J by 10 bases, with 10 bases between the two germline ends. The length of the CDR3 is 13 residues. The CDR3 spells CASSQDYGAEQFF. CDR3 DNA: TGTGCCAGCAGCCAAGATTACGGGGCCGAGCAGTTCTTC.

The V gene is TRBV7-3, the J gene TRBJ2-1; no definite D call. CDR1 and CDR2 from the germline V gene are SGHTA and FQGTGA. Trimming removed 5 bases from V and 10 bases from J, with 12 bases in between. CDR3 size: 12 residues. DNA for the CDR3: TGTGCCAGCAGCCCCCTAATGGGGGAGCAGTTCTTC. This codes for CASSPLMGEQFF. The full variable domain, with the rest looked up from reference TRBV7-3 and TRBJ2-1, is GAGVSQTPSNKVTEKGKYVELRCDPISGHTALYWYRQSLGQGPEFLIYFQGTGAADDSGLPNDRFFAVRPEGSVSTLKIQRTERGDSAVYLCASSPLMGEQFFGPGTRLTVL.

The rearrangement uses TRBV11-3 and TRBJ2-1; 10 bases are shared with TRBD2. V lost 5 bases, J lost 0 bases, and 10 bases stayed unmatched. The CDR3 is 18 residues long. Per the germline V gene, CDR1 is SGHNT and CDR2 is YENEEA. The DNA of the CDR3 is TGTGCCAGCAGCGAGCTAGCGGGAGCGTCCAGCTCCTACAATGAGCAGTTCTTC. Its protein product is CASSELAGASSSYNEQFF.

In this sample, this clone turned up once. The V gene is TRBV5-1, the J gene TRBJ1-2, with D maybe TRBD1 (5 bases). Germline loops: CDR1 SGHRS, CDR2 YFSETQ. Trimming took 4 bases from V and 8 from J, leaving 15 bases between them. CDR3 length: 13 amino acids. CDR3 amino acids: CASSVGDRDGYTF. The CDR3 nucleotides read TGCGCCAGCAGCGTAGGAGACCGGGACGGCTACACCTTC.

This CDR3 is CASSPTSGSYNEQFF. The CDR3 region has the DNA TGTGCCAGCAGCCCGACTAGCGGGTCCTACAATGAGCAGTTCTTC. The V and J genes are TRBV7-2 and TRBJ2-1; TRBD2 agrees at 10 bases. Trimming cost V 5 bases and J 1 base; bases outside gene matches: 2. The CDR3 covers 15 residues. Germline assignment: CDR1 SGHTA and CDR2 FQGNSA.

The rearrangement uses TRBV15 and TRBJ2-7, with TRBD1 matching 7 bases. The CDR3 runs 14 residues. CDR1 and CDR2 from the germline V gene are LNHNV and YYDKDF (reference sequence). The junction had 6 bases not matched to a gene; V was cut back by 4 bases and J by 3 bases. The CDR3 bases are TGTGCCACCAGCACCCGGGCAGGGGGCTACGAGCAGTACTTC. Its translation is CATSTRAGGYEQYF.

This chain joins TRBV7-9 and TRBJ2-2, with D hard to call. Germline CDR1 is SEHNR and CDR2 is FQNEAQ (reference sequence). CDR3 length: 9 residues. Deletions cut 1 base from V and 17 bases from J, with 5 bases between. The chain's CDR3 is CASSLEAFF. The CDR3 DNA is TGTGCCAGCAGCTTAGAGGCCTTTTTT.

The chain joins TRBV5-5 to TRBJ2-7; the match to TRBD1 covers 9 bases. V was clipped by 5 bases and J by 3 bases; unmatched bases: 9. The germline V gene has CDR1 SGHKS and CDR2 YYEKEE (reference sequence). CDR3 size: 15 residues. The DNA for the CDR3 is TGTGCCAGCAGTCTCGGGACAGGGTCATTCTACGAGCAGTACTTC. It specifies CASSLGTGSFYEQYF. The variable domain in full, completed from reference TRBV5-5 and TRBJ2-7, reads DAGVTQSPTHLIKTRGQQVTLRCSPISGHKSVSWYQQVLGQGPQFIFQYYEKEERGRGNFPDRFSARQFPNYSSELNVNALLLGDSALYLCASSLGTGSFYEQYFGPGTRLTVT.

This chain uses TRBV5-1 with TRBJ1-5; D uncertain. Between the trimmed V and J ends, which lost 0 bases and 1 base, there was a span of 8 bases. Germline lookup yields CDR1 SGHRS and CDR2 YFSETQ. The CDR3 consists of 15 residues. The CDR3 nucleotides are TGCGCCAGCAGCTTGGAAGGGTTAAGCAATCAGCCCCAGCATTTT. Translating it yields CASSLEGLSNQPQHF.

The chain employs TRBV19 and TRBJ2-7; 9 bases fit TRBD1. J lost 6 bases, V lost 4 bases, and 7 bases had no gene match. This CDR3 contains 14 residues. Germline-derived CDR1 and CDR2 are LNHDA and SQIVND (reference sequence). In nucleotides, the CDR3 is TGTGCCAGTAGTACCGGGACAGGGAATAGCGAGCAGTACTTC. It yields the protein CASSTGTGNSEQYF.

The V gene is TRBV2, the J gene TRBJ2-4; TRBD1 agrees at 7 bases. V gave up 7 bases and J gave up 5 bases; unmatched junction bases: 8. CDR3 size: 14 residues. Germline-derived CDR1 and CDR2 are SNHLY and FYNNEI. CDR3 protein: CASNLTGTENIQYF. DNA of the CDR3: TGTGCCAGCAATCTTACCGGGACAGAAAACATTCAGTACTTC. The whole variable domain, filled in from reference TRBV2 and TRBJ2-4, reads EPEVTQTPSHQVTQMGQEVILRCVPISNHLYFYWYRQILGQKVEFLVSFYNNEISEKSEIFDDQFSVERPDGSNFTLKIRSTKLEDSAMYFCASNLTGTENIQYFGAGTRLSVL.

This clone was counted once. This chain connects TRBV19 to TRBJ2-6, with D perhaps TRBD1 (6 bases). The V end lost 6 bases, the J end lost 1 base, and 7 bases lay between the germline ends. This CDR3 is 14 amino acids long. The V gene's germline CDR1 is LNHDA and CDR2 SQIVND (reference sequence). The CDR3 protein is CASSRGSGANVLTF. In nucleotides, the CDR3 is TGTGCCAGTAGCAGGGGATCTGGGGCCAACGTCCTGACTTTC. The complete variable domain, with remaining parts taken from reference TRBV19 and TRBJ2-6, reads DGGITQSPKYLFRKEGQNVTLSCEQNLNHDAMYWYRQDPGQGLRLIYYSQIVNDFQKGDIAEGYSVSREKKESFPLTVTSAQKNPTAFYLCASSRGSGANVLTFGAGSRLTVL.